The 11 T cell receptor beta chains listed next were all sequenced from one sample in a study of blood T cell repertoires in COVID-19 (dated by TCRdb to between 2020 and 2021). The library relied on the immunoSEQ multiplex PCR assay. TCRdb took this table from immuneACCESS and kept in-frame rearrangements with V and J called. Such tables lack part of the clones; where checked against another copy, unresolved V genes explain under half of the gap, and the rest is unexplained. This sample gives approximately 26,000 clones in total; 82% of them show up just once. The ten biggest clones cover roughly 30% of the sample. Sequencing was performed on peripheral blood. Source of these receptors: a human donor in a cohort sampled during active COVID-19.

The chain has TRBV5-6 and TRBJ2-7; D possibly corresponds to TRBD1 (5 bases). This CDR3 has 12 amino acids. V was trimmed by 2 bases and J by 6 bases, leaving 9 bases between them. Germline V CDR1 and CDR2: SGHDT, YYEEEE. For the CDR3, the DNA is TGTGCCAGCAGCTTCTCAGGGTGCGAGCAGTACTTC. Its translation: CASSFSGCEQYF.

The CDR3 loop is CASSVGVAGGTDTQYF. The CDR3 coding sequence is TGTGCCAGCAGCGTCGGGGTAGCGGGGGGCACAGATACGCAGTATTTT. The rearrangement links TRBV9 to TRBJ2-3; 9 nucleotides line up with TRBD2. Germline values: CDR1 SGDLS, CDR2 YYNGEE. The CDR3 spans 16 residues. V trimming: 2 bases; J trimming: 1 base; junction bases outside the gene matches: 5.

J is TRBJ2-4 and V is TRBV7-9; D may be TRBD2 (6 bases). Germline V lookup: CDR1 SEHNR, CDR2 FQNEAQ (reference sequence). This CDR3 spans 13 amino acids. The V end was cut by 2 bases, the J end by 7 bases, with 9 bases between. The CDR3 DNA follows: TGTGCCAGCAGCTTATTCGGGGGTAACATTCAGTACTTC. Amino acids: CASSLFGGNIQYF.

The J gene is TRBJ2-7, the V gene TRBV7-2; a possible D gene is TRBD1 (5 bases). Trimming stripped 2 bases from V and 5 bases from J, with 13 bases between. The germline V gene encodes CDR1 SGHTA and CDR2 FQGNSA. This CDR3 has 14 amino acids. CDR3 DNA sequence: TGTGCCAGCAGCTTAACACCACAGGCAGACGAGCAGTACTTC. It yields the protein CASSLTPQADEQYF.

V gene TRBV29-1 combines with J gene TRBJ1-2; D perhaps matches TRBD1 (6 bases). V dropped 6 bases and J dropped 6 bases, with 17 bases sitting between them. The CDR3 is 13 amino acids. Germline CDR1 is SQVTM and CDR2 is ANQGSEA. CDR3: CSVIPTGTHGYTF. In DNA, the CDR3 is TGCAGCGTAATACCTACAGGGACCCATGGCTACACCTTC.

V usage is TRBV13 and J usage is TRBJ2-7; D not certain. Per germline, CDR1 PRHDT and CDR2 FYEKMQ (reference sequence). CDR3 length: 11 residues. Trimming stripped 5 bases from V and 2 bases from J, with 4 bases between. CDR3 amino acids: CASSHTYEQYF. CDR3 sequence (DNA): TGTGCCAGCAGCCACACCTACGAGCAGTACTTC.

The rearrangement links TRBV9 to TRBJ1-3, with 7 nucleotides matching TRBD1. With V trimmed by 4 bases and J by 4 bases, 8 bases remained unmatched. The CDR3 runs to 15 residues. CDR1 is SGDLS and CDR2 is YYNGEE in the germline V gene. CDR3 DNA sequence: TGTGCCAGCAGCTCACTCGGGGGACAGGGAAACACCATATATTTT. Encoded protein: CASSSLGGQGNTIYF. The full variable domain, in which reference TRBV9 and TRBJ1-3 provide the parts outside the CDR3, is DSGVTQTPKHLITATGQRVTLRCSPRSGDLSVYWYQQSLDQGLQFLIQYYNGEERAKGNILERFSAQQFPDLHSELNLSSLELGDSALYFCASSSLGGQGNTIYFGEGSWLTVV.

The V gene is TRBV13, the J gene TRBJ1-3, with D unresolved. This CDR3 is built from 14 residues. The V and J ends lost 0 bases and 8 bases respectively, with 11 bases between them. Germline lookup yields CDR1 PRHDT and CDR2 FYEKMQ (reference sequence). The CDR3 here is CASSLGGWGDTIYF. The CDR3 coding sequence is TGTGCCAGCAGCTTAGGGGGTTGGGGAGACACCATATATTTT.

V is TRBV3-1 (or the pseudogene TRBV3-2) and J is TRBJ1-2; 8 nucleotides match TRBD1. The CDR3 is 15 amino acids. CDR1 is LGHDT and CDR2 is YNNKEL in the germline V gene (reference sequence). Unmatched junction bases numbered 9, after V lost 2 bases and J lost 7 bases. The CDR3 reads CASSQLPGQGFGYTF. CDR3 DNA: TGTGCCAGCAGCCAACTCCCCGGACAGGGTTTTGGCTACACCTTC.

The CDR3 loop is CASSVVGDRVTDTQYF. As DNA, the CDR3 is TGTGCCAGCAGCGTAGTAGGGGACAGGGTTACAGATACGCAGTATTTT. The chain carries TRBV9 and TRBJ2-3; 9 bases fit TRBD1. The CDR3 has 16 residues. Per germline, CDR1 SGDLS and CDR2 YYNGEE. The V gene end was trimmed by 0 bases and the J gene end by 3 bases; junction bases not matched to a gene: 5.

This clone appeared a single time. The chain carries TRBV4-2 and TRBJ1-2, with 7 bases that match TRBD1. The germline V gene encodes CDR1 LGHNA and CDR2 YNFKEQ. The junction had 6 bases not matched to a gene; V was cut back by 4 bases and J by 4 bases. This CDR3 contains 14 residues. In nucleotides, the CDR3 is TGTGCCAGCAGCCTGGCTCGGGACAGCTATGGCTACACCTTC. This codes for CASSLARDSYGYTF.